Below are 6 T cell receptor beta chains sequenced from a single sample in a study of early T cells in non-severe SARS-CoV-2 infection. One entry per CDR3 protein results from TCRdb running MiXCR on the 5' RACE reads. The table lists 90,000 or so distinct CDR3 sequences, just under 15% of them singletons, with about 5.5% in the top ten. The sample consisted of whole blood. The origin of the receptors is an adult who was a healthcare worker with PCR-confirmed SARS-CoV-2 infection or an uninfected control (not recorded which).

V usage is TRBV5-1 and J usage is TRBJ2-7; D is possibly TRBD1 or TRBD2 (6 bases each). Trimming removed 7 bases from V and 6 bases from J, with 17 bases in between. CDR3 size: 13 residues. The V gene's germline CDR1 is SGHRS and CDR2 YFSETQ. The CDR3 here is CASRRTGASEQYF. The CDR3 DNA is TGCGCCAGCCGAAGGACGGGGGCTAGCGAGCAGTACTTC. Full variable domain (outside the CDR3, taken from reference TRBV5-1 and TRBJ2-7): KAGVTQTPRYLIKTRGQQVTLSCSPISGHRSVSWYQQTPGQGLQFLFEYFSETQRNKGNFPGRFSGRQFSNSRSEMNVSTLELGDSALYLCASRRTGASEQYFGPGTRLTVT.

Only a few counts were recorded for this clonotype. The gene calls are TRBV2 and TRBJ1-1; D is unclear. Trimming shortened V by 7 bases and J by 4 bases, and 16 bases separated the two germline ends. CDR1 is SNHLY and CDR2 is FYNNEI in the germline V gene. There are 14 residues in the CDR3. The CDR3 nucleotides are TGTGCCAGCATTGAGGAGGAGGCGAGCACTGAAGCTTTCTTT. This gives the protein CASIEEEASTEAFF.

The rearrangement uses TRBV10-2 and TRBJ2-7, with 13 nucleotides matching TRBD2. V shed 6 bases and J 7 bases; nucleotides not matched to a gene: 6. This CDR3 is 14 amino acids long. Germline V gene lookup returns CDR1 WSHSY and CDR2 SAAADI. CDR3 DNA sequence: TGCGCCAGCAGAGGACTAGCGGGGGCTCAGGAGCAGTACTTC. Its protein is CASRGLAGAQEQYF.

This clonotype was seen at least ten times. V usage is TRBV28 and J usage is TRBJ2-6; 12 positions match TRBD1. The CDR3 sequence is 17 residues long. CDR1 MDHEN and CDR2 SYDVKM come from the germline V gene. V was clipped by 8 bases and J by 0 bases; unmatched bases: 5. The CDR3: CASASGQGASGANVLTF. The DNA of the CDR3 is TGTGCCAGCGCATCGGGACAGGGGGCCTCTGGGGCCAACGTCCTGACTTTC.

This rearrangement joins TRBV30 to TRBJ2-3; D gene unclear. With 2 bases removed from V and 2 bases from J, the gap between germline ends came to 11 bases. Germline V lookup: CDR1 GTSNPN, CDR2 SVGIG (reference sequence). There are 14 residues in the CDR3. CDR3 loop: CAWSHGSITDTQYF. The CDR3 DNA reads TGTGCCTGGAGTCACGGGTCGATCACAGATACGCAGTATTTT.

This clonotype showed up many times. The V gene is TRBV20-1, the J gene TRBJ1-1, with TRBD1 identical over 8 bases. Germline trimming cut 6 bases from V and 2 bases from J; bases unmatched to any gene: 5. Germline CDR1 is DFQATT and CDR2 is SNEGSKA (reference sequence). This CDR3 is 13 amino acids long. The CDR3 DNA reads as TGCAGTGCCAGGACAGGGACCAACACTGAAGCTTTCTTT. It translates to CSARTGTNTEAFF.